This T cell receptor beta chain was captured by sequencing in a study of Graves' ophthalmopathy and Graves' hyperthyroidism. Amplification from RNA transcripts yielded the TCR beta CDR3 regions. A first-round RT-PCR used HTBI primers, followed by a second-round multiplex PCR. TCRdb redid the calling of the multiplex PCR reads with MiXCR, one entry per CDR3 protein. This repertoire shows hundreds of thousands of distinct CDR3 sequences, 22% found once; its top ten account for approximately 6.5%. In its sample, this clonotype was seen many times. With 5 bases clipped from V and 4 bases from J, the junction kept 11 bases outside the gene matches. CDR3 length: 16 residues. CDR1 is SGHTA, CDR2 FQGNSA, per germline. Among the hyperthyroidism patients, all were newly diagnosed, aged 18 to 65, with under 2 months' duration.

The rearrangement joins TRBV7-2 to TRBJ2-5; 9 bases are shared with TRBD2. This clonotype was sampled from a woman between 18 and 29 years old with stable Graves' hyperthyroidism. Some clones in this sample may be carry-over from other donors' samples. The specimen sequenced was peripheral blood. This CDR3 is CASSPRLAVAPETQYF. In nucleotides, the CDR3 is TGTGCCAGCAGCCCCCGACTAGCGGTCGCCCCAGAGACCCAGTACTTC. Variable domain in full (rest from reference TRBV7-2 and TRBJ2-5): GAGVSQSPSNKVTEKGKDVELRCDPISGHTALYWYRQSLGQGLEFLIYFQGNSAPDKSGLPSDRFSAERTGGSVSTLTIQRTQQEDSAVYLCASSPRLAVAPETQYFGPGTRLLVL.